This T cell receptor (beta chain) was captured by sequencing in a study of T cells of healthy individuals. TCRdb redid the calling of the 5' RACE reads with MiXCR, one entry per CDR3 protein. The sample consists of about 63,000 distinct CDR3 sequences, around 16% of them appearing once. The source of this sequence is a human donor in good health.

CDR3 nucleotide sequence: TGTGCCACCAGTGATTTCGGGGCAGGAGCCTACAATGAGCAGTTCTTC. Its protein is CATSDFGAGAYNEQFF. The chain joins TRBV24-1 to TRBJ2-1, with D perhaps assigned TRBD1 or TRBD2 (5 bases each). CDR1 and CDR2 (germline): KGHDR, SFDVKD. The V end was cut by 1 base, the J end by 2 bases, with 11 bases between. CDR3 length: 16 amino acids.